Below are 6 T cell receptor beta chains sequenced from a single sample in a study of T cell responses to AZD1222 COVID-19 vaccine. Assay: immunoSEQ multiplex PCR; the TCRdb copy retains only in-frame clones and omits some. The sample shows 160,000 or so clones, 92% of them seen only once. This material consisted of peripheral blood, taken on day 0 of MenACWY control vaccination. Receptors originate from an adult in good health.

The gene calls are TRBV7-2 and TRBJ2-1; TRBD2 agrees at 14 bases. J lost 7 bases, V lost 4 bases, and 9 bases had no gene match. The CDR3 length is 17 residues. Germline V gene data show CDR1 as SGHTA and CDR2 as FQGNSA. CDR3 in DNA: TGTGCCAGCAGCTCCCGAACCGGGACTAGCGGGAGAAATGAGCAGTTCTTC. Translating it yields CASSSRTGTSGRNEQFF.

This clone was detected once. This chain connects TRBV5-1 to TRBJ1-2; tentatively, D is TRBD1 (5 bases). Trimming took 4 bases from V and 2 from J, leaving 12 bases between them. The germline gives CDR1 SGHRS, CDR2 YFSETQ. The CDR3 consists of 14 residues. The CDR3 DNA reads TGCGCCAGCAGCGGGACGCGGCCGAACTATGGCTACACCTTC. Protein sequence: CASSGTRPNYGYTF.

J is TRBJ2-7 and V is TRBV27; D perhaps matches TRBD2 (6 bases). Trimming shortened V by 0 bases and J by 2 bases, and 11 bases separated the two germline ends. Germline loops: CDR1 MNHEY, CDR2 SMNVEV (reference sequence). This CDR3 contains 15 residues. The CDR3 protein is CASSLSRGGPYEQYF. CDR3 coding DNA: TGTGCCAGCAGTTTATCAAGGGGAGGTCCCTACGAGCAGTACTTC.

This chain links TRBV28 with TRBJ2-7, with 9 bases aligning to TRBD1. The CDR3 is made up of 15 amino acids. After removal of 6 bases from V and 4 bases from J, the junction contained 10 bases not matched to a gene. Germline V gene lookup returns CDR1 MDHEN and CDR2 SYDVKM. Written as DNA, the CDR3 is TGTGCCAGCAGCCCGACGGGACAGGGTAGGTACGAGCAGTACTTC. This sequence encodes CASSPTGQGRYEQYF.

The chain recombines TRBV5-6 with TRBJ1-5; D unclear. CDR3 length: 13 residues. V lost 0 bases, J lost 7 bases, and 8 bases lay in between. CDR1 SGHDT and CDR2 YYEEEE come from the germline V gene. The CDR3 is CASSLGVRQPQHF. CDR3 DNA: TGTGCCAGCAGCTTGGGGGTAAGGCAGCCCCAGCATTTT.

This clone was observed once. This sequence joins TRBV6-5 and TRBJ2-7; 7 bases are a match to TRBD1. This CDR3 has 14 amino acids. Germline loops: CDR1 MNHEY, CDR2 SVGAGI. V dropped 6 bases and J dropped 2; count of bases not matched to a gene: 7. The CDR3 reads CASSSPGQTYEQYF. CDR3 in DNA: TGTGCCAGCAGCTCACCGGGACAGACCTACGAGCAGTACTTC.